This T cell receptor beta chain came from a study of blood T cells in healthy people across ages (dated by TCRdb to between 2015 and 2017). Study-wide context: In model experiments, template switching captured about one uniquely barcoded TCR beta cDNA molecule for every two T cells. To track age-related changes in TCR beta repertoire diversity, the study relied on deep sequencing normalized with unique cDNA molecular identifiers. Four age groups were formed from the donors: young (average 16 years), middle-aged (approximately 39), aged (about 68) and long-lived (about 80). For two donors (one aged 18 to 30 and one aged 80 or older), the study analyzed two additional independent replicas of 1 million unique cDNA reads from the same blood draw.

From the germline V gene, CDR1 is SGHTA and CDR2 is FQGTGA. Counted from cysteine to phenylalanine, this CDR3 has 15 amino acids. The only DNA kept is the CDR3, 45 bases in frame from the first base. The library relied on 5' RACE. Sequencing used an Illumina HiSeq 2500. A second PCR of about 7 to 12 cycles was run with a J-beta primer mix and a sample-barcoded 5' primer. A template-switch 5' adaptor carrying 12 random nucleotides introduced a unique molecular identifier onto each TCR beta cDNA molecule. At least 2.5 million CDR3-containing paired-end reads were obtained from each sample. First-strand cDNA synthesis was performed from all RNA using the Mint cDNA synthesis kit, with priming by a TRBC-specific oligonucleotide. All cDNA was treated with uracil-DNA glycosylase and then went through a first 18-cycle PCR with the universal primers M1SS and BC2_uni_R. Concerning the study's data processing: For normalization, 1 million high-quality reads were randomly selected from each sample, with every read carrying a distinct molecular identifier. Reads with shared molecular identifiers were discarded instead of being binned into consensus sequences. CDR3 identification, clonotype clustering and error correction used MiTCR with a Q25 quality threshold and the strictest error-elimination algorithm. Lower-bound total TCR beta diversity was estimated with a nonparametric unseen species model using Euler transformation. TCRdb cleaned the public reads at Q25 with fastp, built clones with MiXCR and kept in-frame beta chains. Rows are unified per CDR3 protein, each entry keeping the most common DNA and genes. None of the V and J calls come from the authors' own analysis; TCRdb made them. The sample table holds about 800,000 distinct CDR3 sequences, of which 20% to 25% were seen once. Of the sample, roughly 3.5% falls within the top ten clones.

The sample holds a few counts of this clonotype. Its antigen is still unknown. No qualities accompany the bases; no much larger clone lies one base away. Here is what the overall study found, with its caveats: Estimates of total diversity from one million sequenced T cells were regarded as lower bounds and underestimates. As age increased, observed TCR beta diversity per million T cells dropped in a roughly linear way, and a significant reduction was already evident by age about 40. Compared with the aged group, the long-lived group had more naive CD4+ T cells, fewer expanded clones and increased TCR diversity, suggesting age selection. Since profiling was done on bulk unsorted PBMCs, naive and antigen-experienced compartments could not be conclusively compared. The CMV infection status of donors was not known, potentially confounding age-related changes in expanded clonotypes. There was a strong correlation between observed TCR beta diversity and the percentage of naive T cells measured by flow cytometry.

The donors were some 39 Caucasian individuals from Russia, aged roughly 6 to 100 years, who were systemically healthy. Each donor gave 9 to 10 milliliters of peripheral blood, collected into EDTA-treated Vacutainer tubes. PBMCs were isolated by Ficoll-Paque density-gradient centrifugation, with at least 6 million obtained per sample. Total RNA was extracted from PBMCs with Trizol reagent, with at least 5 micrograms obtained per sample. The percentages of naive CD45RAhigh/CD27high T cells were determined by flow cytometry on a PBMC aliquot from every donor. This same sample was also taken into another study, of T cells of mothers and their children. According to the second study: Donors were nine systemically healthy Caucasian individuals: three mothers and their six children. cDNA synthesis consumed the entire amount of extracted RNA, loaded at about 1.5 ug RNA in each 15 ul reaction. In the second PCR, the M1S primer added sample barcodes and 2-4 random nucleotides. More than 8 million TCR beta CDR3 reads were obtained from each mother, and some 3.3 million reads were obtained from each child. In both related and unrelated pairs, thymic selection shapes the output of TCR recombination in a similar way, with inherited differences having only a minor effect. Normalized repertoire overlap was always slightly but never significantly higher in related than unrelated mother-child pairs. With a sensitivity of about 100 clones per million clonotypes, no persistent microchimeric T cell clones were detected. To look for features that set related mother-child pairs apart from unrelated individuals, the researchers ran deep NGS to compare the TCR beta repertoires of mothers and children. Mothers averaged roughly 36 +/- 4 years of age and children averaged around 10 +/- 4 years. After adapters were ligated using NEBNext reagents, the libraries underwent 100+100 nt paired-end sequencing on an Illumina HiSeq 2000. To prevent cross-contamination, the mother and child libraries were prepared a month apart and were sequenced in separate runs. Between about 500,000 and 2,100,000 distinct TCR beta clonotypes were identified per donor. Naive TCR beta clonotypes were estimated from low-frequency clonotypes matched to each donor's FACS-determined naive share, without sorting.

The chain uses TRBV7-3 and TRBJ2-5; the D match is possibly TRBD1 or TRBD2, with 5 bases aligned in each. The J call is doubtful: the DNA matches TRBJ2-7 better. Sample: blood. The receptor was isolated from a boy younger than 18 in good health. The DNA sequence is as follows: TGTGCCAGCAGCTTAGCAGCAGGGAGCGGCTACGAGCAGTACTTC. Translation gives CASSLAAGSGYEQYF.